The T cell receptor beta chain described here comes from a study of blood T cell repertoires in COVID-19. Study summary: Some COVID-19 samples were acute and others convalescent; all came from the United States, Italy and Spain.

In the authors' workflow: Reference gene primer amplification gave nucleated cell count estimates. Produced via immunoSEQ multiplex PCR; TCRdb's table is partial and in-frame only. V and J calls and clone size come straight from that table; D and trimming were deduced from the DNA. The sample includes some 70,000 clones, roughly 80% of them seen just once. This TCR was sampled from a woman in her forties or fifties with acute or convalescent COVID-19. What was sequenced was peripheral blood.

The CDR3 reads CASQGLAGGLSDTQYF. In DNA, the CDR3 is TGTGCCTCTCAAGGGCTAGCGGGGGGGCTGTCAGATACGCAGTATTTT. The genes are TRBV10-3 and TRBJ2-3; 12 nucleotides line up with TRBD2. CDR1 ENHRY and CDR2 SYGVKD come from the germline V gene. Unmatched junction bases numbered 13, after V lost 11 bases and J lost 4 bases. This CDR3 has 16 residues.